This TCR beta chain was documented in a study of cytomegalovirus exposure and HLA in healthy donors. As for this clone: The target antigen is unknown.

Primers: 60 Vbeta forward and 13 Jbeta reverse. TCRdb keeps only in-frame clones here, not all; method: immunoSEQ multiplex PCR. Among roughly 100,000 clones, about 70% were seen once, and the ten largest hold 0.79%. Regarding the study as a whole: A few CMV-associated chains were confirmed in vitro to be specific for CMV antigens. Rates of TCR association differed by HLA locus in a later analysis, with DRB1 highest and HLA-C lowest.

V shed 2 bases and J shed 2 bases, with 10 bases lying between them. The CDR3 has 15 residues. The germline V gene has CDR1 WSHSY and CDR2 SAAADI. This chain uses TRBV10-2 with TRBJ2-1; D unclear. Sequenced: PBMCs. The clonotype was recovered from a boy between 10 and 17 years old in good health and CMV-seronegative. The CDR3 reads CASSEGWATYNEQFF. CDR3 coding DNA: TGCGCCAGCAGTGAGGGATGGGCAACCTACAATGAGCAGTTCTTC.